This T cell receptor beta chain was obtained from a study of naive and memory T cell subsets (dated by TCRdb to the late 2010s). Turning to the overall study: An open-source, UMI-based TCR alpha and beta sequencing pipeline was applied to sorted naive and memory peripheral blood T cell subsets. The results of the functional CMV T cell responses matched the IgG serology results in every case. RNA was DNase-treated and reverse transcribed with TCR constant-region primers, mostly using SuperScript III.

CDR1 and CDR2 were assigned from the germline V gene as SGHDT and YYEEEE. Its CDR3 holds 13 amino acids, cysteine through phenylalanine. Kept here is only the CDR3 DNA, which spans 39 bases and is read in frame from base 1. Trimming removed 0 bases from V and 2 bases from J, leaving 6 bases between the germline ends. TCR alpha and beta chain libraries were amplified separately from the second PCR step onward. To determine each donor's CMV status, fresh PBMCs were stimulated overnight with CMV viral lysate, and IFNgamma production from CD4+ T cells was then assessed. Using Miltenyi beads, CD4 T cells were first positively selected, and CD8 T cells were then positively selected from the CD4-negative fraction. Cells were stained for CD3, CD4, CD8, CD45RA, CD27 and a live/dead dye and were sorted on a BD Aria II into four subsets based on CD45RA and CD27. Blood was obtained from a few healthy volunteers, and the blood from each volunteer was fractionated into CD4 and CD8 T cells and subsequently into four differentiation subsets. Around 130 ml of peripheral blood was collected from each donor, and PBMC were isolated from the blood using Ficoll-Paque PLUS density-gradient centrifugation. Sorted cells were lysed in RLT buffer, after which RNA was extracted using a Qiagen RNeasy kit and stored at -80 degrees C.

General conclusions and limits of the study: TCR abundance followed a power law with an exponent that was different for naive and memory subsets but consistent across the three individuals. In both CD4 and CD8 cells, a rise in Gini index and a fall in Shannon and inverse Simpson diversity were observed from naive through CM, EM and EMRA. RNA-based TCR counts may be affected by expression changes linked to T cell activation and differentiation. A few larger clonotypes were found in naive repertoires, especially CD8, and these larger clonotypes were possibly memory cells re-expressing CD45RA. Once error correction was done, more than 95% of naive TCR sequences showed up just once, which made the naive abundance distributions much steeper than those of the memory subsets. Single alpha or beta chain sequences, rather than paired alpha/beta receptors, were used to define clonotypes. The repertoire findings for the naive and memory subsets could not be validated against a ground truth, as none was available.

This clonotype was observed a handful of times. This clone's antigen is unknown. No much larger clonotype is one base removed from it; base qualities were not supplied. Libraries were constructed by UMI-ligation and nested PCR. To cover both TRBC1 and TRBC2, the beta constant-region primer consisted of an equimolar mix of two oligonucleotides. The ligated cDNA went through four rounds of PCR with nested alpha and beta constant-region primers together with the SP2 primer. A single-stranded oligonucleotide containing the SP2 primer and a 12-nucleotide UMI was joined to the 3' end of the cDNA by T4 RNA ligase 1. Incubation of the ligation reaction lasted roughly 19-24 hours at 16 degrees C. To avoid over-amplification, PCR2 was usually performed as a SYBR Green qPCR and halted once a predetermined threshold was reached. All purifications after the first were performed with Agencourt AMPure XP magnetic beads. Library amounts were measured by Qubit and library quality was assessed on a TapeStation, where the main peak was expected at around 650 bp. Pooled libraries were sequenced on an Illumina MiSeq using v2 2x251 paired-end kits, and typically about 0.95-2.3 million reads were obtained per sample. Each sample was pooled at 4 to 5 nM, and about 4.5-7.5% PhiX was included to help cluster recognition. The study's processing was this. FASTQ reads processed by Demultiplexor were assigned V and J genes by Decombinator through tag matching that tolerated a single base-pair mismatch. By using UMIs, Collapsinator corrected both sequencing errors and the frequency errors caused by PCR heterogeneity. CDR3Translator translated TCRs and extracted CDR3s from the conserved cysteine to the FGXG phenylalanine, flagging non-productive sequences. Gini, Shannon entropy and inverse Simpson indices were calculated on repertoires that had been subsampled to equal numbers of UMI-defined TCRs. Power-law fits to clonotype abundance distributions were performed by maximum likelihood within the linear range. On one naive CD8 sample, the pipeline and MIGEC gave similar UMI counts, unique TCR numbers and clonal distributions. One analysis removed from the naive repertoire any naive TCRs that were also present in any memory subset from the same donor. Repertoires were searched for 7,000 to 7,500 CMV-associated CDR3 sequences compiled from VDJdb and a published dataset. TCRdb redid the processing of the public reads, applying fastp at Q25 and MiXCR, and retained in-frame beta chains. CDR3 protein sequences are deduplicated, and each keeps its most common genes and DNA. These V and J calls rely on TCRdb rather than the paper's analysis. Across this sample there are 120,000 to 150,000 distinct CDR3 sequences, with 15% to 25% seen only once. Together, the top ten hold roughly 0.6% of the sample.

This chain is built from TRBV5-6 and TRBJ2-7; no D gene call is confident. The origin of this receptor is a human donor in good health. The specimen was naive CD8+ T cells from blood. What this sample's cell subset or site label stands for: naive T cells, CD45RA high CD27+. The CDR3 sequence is CASSLASTYEQYF. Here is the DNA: TGTGCCAGCAGCTTGGCTAGTACCTACGAGCAGTACTTC.